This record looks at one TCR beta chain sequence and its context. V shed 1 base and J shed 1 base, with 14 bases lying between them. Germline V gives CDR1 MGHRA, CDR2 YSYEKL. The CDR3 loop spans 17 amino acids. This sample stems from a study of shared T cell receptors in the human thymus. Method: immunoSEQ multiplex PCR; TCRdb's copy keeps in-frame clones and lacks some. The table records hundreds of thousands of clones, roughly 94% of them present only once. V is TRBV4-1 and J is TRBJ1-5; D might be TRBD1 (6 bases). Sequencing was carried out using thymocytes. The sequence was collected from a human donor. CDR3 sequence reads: CASSQGPWGLSNQPQHF. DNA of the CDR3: TGCGCCAGCAGCCAAGGCCCGTGGGGGCTCAGCAATCAGCCCCAGCATTTT.